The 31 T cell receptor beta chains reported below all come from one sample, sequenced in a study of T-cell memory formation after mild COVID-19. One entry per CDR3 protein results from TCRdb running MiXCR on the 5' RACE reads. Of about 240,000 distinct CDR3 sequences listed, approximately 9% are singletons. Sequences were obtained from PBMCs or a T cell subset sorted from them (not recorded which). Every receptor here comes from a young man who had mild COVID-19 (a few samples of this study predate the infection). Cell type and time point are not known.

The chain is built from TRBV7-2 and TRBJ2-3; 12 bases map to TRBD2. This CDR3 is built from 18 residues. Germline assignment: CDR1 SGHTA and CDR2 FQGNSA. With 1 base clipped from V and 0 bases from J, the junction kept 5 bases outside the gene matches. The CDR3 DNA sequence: TGTGCCAGCAGCTTAGGGCTAGCGGGGGGGCCGAGCACAGATACGCAGTATTTT. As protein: CASSLGLAGGPSTDTQYF.

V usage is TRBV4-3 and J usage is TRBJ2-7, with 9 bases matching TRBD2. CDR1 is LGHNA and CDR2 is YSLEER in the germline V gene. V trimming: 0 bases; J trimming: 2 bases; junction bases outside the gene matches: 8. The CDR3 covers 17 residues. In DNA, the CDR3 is TGCGCCAGCAGCCAAGATGGGATGGCTAGCGGGGCCTACGAGCAGTACTTC. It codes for CASSQDGMASGAYEQYF.

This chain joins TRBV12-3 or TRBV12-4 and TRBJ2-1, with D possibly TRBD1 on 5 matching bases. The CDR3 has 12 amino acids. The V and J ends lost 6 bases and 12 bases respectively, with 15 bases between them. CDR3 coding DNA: TGTGCCAGCAGCCAAGGGGCAGGCGGGCAGTTCTTC. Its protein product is CASSQGAGGQFF.

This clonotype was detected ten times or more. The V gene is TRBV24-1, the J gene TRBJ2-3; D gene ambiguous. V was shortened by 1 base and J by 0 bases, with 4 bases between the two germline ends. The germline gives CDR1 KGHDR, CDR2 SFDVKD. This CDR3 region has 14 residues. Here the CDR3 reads CATSDFKSTDTQYF. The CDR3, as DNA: TGTGCCACCAGTGATTTTAAGAGCACAGATACGCAGTATTTT.

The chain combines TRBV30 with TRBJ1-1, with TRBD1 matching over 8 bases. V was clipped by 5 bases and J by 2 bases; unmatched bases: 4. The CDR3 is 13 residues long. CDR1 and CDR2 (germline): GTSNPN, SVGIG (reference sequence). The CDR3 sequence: CAWGQGINTEAFF. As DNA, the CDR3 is TGTGCCTGGGGACAGGGAATAAACACTGAAGCTTTCTTT.

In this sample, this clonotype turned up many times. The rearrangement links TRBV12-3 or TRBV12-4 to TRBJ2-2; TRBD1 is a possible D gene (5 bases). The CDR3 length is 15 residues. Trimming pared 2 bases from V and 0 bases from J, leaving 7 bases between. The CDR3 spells CASSLQGTNTGELFF. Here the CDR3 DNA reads TGTGCCAGCAGTTTACAGGGTACGAACACCGGGGAGCTGTTTTTT.

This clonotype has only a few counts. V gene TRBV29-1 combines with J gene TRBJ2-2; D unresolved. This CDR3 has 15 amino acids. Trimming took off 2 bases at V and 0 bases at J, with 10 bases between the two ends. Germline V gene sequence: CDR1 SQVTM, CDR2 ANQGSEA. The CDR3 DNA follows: TGCAGCGTTGAACTCTTACAAACGAACACCGGGGAGCTGTTTTTT. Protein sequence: CSVELLQTNTGELFF.

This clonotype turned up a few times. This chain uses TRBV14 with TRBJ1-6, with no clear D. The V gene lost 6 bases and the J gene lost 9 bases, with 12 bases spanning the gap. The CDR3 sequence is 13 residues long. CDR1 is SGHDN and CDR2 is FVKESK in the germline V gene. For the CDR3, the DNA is TGTGCCAGCAGGCGAGGAGGTTCTTCACCCCTCCACTTT. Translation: CASRRGGSSPLHF.

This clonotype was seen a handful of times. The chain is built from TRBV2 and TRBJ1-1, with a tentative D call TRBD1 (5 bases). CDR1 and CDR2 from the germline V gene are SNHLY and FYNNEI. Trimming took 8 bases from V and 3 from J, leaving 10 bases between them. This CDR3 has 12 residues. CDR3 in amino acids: CASAQGDTEAFF. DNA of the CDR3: TGTGCCAGCGCGCAGGGAGACACTGAAGCTTTCTTT.

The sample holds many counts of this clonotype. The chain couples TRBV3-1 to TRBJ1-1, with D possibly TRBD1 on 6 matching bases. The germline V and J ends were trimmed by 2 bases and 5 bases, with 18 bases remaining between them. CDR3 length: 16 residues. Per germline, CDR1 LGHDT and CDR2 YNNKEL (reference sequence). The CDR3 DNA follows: TGTGCCAGCAGCCAAAGGGGGGTCGTAGTGGATACTGAAGCTTTCTTT. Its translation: CASSQRGVVVDTEAFF. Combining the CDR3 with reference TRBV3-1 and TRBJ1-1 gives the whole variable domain DTAVSQTPKYLVTQMGNDKSIKCEQNLGHDTMYWYKQDSKKFLKIMFSYNNKELIINETVPNRFSPKSPDKAHLNLHINSLELGDSAVYFCASSQRGVVVDTEAFFGQGTRLTVV.

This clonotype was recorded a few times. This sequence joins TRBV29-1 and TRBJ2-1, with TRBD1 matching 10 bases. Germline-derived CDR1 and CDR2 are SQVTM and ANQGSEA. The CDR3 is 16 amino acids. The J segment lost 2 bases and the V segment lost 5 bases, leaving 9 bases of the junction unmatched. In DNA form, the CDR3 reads TGCAGCGTTCTGCCGGGACAGGGGTTCGCCTACAATGAGCAGTTCTTC. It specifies CSVLPGQGFAYNEQFF.

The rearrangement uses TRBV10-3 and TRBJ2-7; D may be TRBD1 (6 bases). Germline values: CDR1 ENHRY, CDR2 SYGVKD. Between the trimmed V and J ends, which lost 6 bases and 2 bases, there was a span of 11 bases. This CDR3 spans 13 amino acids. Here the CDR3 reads CAISEGVAYEQYF. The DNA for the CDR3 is TGTGCCATCAGCGAGGGGGTTGCCTACGAGCAGTACTTC.

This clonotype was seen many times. The CDR3 sequence is CASSLDSLGRRGNTIYF. The CDR3 nucleotides read TGCGCCAGCAGCTTGGACTCTTTGGGACGGAGAGGAAACACCATATATTTT. This chain connects TRBV5-1 to TRBJ1-3; tentative D call: TRBD1 (5 bases). With 0 bases removed from V and 4 bases from J, the gap between germline ends came to 17 bases. Germline V CDR1 and CDR2: SGHRS, YFSETQ. This CDR3 has 17 residues.

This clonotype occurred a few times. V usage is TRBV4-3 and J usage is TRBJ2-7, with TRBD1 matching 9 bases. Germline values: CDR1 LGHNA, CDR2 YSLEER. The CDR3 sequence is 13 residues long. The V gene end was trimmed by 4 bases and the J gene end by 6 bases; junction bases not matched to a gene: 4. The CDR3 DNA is TGCGCCAGCAGCCTTAGACAGGGGGGCGAGCAGTACGTC. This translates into CASSLRQGGEQYV.

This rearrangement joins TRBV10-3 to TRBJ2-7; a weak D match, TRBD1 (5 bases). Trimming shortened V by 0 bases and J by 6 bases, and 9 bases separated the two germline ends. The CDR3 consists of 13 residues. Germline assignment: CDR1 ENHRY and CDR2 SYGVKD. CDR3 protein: CAISESGQSEQYV. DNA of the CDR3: TGTGCCATCAGTGAGTCGGGGCAGTCCGAGCAGTACGTC.

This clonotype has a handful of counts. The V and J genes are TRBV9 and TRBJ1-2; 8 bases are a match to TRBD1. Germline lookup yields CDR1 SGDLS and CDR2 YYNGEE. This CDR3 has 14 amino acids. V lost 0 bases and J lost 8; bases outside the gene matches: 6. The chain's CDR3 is CASSVGPQGEGYTF. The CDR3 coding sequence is TGTGCCAGCAGCGTAGGCCCACAGGGGGAGGGCTACACCTTC.

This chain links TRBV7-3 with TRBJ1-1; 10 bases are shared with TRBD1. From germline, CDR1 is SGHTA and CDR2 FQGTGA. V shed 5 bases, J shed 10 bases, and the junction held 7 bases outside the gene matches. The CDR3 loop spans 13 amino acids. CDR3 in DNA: TGTGCCAGCAGCCCCTCCGGGACAGGGGTAGCTTTCTTT. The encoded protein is CASSPSGTGVAFF.

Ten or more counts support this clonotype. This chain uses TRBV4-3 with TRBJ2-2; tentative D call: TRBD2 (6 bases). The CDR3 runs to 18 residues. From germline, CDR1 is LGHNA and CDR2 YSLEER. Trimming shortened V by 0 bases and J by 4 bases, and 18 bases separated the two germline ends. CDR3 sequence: CASSQERSQGLSTGELFF. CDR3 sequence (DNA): TGCGCCAGCAGCCAAGAACGGTCTCAAGGACTATCCACCGGGGAGCTGTTTTTT.

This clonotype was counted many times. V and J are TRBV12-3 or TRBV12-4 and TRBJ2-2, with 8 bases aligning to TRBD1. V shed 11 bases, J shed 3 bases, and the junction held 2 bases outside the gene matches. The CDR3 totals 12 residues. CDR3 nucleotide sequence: TGTGCCGGACAGGGCGACACCGGGGAGCTGTTTTTT. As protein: CAGQGDTGELFF.

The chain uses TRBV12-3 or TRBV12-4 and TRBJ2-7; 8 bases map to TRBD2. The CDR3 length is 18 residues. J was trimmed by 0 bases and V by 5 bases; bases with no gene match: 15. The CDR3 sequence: CASSPTLAGPSNSYEQYF. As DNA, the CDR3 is TGTGCCAGCAGTCCCACGCTAGCGGGTCCATCGAACTCCTACGAGCAGTACTTC.

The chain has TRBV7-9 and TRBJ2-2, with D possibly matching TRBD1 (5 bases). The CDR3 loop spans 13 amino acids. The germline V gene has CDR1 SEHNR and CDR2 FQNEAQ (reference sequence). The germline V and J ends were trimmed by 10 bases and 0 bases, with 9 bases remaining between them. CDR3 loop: CAIGAANTGELFF. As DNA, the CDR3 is TGTGCCATAGGGGCAGCGAACACCGGGGAGCTGTTTTTT.

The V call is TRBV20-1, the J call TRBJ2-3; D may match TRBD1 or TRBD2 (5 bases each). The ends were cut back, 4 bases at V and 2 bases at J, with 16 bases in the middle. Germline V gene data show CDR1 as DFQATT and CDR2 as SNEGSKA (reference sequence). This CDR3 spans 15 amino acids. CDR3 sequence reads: CSATGTHKSTDTQYF. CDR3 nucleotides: TGCAGTGCTACTGGGACCCATAAATCCACAGATACGCAGTATTTT.

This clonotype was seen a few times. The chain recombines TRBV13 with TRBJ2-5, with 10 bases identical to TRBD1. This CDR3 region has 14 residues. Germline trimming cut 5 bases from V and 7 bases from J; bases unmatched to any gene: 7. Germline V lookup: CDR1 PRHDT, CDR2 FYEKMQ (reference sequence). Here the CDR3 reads CASSADRGPGTQYF. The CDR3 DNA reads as TGTGCCAGCAGCGCCGACAGGGGGCCGGGGACCCAGTACTTC. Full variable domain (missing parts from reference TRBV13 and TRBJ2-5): AAGVIQSPRHLIKEKRETATLKCYPIPRHDTVYWYQQGPGQDPQFLISFYEKMQSDKGSIPDRFSAQQFSDYHSELNMSSLELGDSALYFCASSADRGPGTQYFGPGTRLLVL.

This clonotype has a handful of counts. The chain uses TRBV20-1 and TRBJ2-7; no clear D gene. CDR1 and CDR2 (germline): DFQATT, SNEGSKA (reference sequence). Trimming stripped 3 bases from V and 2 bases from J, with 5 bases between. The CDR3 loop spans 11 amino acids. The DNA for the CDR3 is TGCAGTGCTAGTCTCCCCTACGAGCAGTACTTC. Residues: CSASLPYEQYF.

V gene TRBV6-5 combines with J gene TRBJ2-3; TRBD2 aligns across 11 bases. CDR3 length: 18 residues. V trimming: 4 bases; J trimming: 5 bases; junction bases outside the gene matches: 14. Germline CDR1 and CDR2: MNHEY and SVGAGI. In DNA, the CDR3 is TGTGCCAGCAGTTCCTTCGGATTAGCGGGGGGGCAAGAAGATACGCAGTATTTT. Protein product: CASSSFGLAGGQEDTQYF.

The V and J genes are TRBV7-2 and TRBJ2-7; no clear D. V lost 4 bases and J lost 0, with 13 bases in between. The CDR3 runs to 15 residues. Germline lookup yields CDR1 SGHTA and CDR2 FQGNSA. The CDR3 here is CASSSAIFGSYEQYF. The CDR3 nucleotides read TGTGCCAGCAGCTCCGCGATCTTCGGCTCCTACGAGCAGTACTTC.

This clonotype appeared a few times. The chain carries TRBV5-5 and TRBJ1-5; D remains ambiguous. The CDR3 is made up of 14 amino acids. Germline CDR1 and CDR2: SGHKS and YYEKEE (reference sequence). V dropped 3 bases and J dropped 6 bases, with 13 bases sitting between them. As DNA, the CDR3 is TGTGCCAGCAGCTCGATTTCGGGATCTCAGCCCCAGCATTTT. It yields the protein CASSSISGSQPQHF.

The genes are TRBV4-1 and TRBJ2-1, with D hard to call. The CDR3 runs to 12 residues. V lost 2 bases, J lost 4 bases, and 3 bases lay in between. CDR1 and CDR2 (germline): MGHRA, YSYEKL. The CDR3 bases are TGCGCCAGCAGCCAAAGATACAATGAGCAGTTCTTC. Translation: CASSQRYNEQFF.

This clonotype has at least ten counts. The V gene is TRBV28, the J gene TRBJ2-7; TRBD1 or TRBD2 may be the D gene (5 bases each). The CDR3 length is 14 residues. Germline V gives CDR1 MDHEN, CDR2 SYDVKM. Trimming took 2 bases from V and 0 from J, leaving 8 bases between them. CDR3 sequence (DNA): TGTGCCAGCAGTTTAGAGGGGAGCTCCTACGAGCAGTACGTC. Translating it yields CASSLEGSSYEQYV.

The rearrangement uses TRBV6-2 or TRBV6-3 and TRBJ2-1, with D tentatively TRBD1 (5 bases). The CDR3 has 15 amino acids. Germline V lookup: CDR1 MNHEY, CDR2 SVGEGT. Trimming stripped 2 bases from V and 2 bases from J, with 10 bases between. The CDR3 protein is CASSYPGHPYNEQFF. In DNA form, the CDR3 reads TGTGCCAGCAGTTACCCAGGACATCCCTACAATGAGCAGTTCTTC.

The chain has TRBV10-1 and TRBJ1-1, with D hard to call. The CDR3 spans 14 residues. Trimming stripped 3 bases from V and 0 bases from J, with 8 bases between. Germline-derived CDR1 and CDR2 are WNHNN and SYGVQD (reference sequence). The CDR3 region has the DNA TGCGCCAGCAGTGATGAGGGCCTGAACACTGAAGCTTTCTTT. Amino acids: CASSDEGLNTEAFF.